One and the same sample provided the 21 T cell receptor beta chains below, sequenced in a study of graft-versus-host responses after intestinal transplantation. For these receptors, no antigen is known. Measured with immunoSEQ multiplex PCR; TCRdb has only the in-frame clones, and not every one. The data show just under 65,000 clones, with 90% seen just once and about 1.7% held by the top ten. The material sequenced was unstimulated CD8+ T cells sorted from spleen or lymph node cells, taken before transplant. Receptor source: a human donor who was the organ donor for an intestinal transplant.

The CDR3 protein is CASALTTYNEQFF. The CDR3 bases are TGTGCCAGTGCCTTGACAACCTACAATGAGCAGTTCTTC. This sequence joins TRBV19 and TRBJ2-1; the D is unclear. Trimming pared 8 bases from V and 2 bases from J, leaving 10 bases between. This CDR3 is 13 amino acids long. CDR1 LNHDA and CDR2 SQIVND come from the germline V gene (reference sequence).

This clone is medium-sized by share. V usage is TRBV7-2 and J usage is TRBJ2-4; D is uncertain. The germline V gene has CDR1 SGHTA and CDR2 FQGNSA. CDR3 length: 17 amino acids. The ends were cut back, 3 bases at V and 0 bases at J, with 15 bases in the middle. The CDR3 loop is CASSLTPPDLAKNIQYF. DNA of the CDR3: TGTGCCAGCAGCTTGACTCCCCCGGATCTAGCCAAAAACATTCAGTACTTC.

The V gene is TRBV6-6, the J gene TRBJ2-5; D remains unclear. The DNA end favors TRBJ2-7, so the J call may be wrong. The CDR3 consists of 13 residues. Germline-derived CDR1 and CDR2 are MNHNY and SVGAGI (reference sequence). The CDR3 spells CASSHGPSYEQYF. CDR3 nucleotides: TGTGCCAGCAGTCATGGGCCCTCCTACGAGCAGTACTTC.

This chain links TRBV6-5 with TRBJ1-1; 7 bases are shared with TRBD1. Germline trimming cut 6 bases from V and 5 bases from J; bases unmatched to any gene: 9. Germline V gene lookup returns CDR1 MNHEY and CDR2 SVGAGI. This CDR3 comprises 14 residues. CDR3 sequence reads: CASRTGQDWTEAFF. The CDR3 DNA reads as TGTGCCAGCAGGACCGGACAGGATTGGACTGAAGCTTTCTTT.

The CDR3 spells CASSTGRGLNTEAFF. The DNA for the CDR3 is TGCGCCAGCAGCACGGGGCGGGGGCTGAACACTGAAGCTTTCTTT. This chain joins TRBV4-1 and TRBJ1-1; D might be TRBD1 (6 bases). The V end lost 5 bases, the J end lost 0 bases, and 13 bases lay between the germline ends. CDR1 and CDR2 (germline): MGHRA, YSYEKL. The CDR3 runs 15 residues.

The chain carries TRBV6-5 and TRBJ2-3; no clear D. The CDR3 has 14 residues. Germline V gene data show CDR1 as MNHEY and CDR2 as SVGAGI. V was pared by 4 bases and J by 3 bases, with 11 bases between. Written as DNA, the CDR3 is TGTGCCAGCAGTTCCTCCGGGTGGACAGATACGCAGTATTTT. Translating gives CASSSSGWTDTQYF.

The V and J genes are TRBV6-5 and TRBJ1-1, with 7 nucleotides matching TRBD1. There are 14 residues in the CDR3. V lost 6 bases and J lost 0; bases outside the gene matches: 4. In germline, CDR1 is MNHEY, CDR2 SVGAGI. CDR3 loop: CASRQTGMNTEAFF. The CDR3 DNA reads TGTGCCAGCAGGCAGACAGGGATGAACACTGAAGCTTTCTTT.

The gene calls are TRBV19 and TRBJ2-5, with D possibly matching TRBD2 (5 bases). The germline V gene encodes CDR1 LNHDA and CDR2 SQIVND (reference sequence). The V and J ends lost 7 bases and 5 bases respectively, with 20 bases between them. The CDR3 totals 15 residues. The CDR3 protein is CASNNRGSLLETQYF. CDR3 in DNA: TGTGCCAGTAACAATCGGGGTTCCCTACTGGAGACCCAGTACTTC.

The V call is TRBV30, the J call TRBJ2-7, with a weak D call TRBD1 (6 bases). V lost 5 bases to trimming and J lost 0 bases, with 11 bases between them. Germline V gives CDR1 GTSNPN, CDR2 SVGIG (reference sequence). CDR3 length: 13 residues. The CDR3 sequence is CAWDDRSSYEQYF. The CDR3 DNA reads TGTGCCTGGGACGACAGGAGCTCCTACGAGCAGTACTTC.

The rearrangement joins TRBV7-9 to TRBJ1-2; 11 bases are a match to TRBD1. The CDR3 length is 19 residues. Trimming at V came to 5 bases and at J to 4 bases, leaving 18 bases not matched to a gene. Germline loops: CDR1 SEHNR, CDR2 FQNEAQ (reference sequence). CDR3 DNA: TGTGCCAGCAGCGGACCAGCTAGGACAGGGGGCCAGAGGGGCTATGGCTACACCTTC. Its protein is CASSGPARTGGQRGYGYTF.

This clone was picked up one time. This chain connects TRBV7-6 to TRBJ2-1; TRBD2 aligns across 7 bases. J was trimmed by 8 bases and V by 5 bases; bases with no gene match: 12. CDR3 length: 15 amino acids. The germline V gene has CDR1 SGHVS and CDR2 FNYEAQ. Here the CDR3 DNA reads TGTGCCAGCAGCGCAACACGGACTAGTTTCTATGAGCAGTTCTTC. Protein sequence: CASSATRTSFYEQFF.

Written as DNA, the CDR3 is TGTGCCAGCAGCCCCGGACAGGGGGCGCGGAATGAGCAGTTCTTC. This encodes CASSPGQGARNEQFF. The V and J genes are TRBV7-3 and TRBJ2-1, with 11 bases identical to TRBD1. V shed 5 bases, J shed 7 bases, and the junction held 7 bases outside the gene matches. Germline CDR1 reads SGHTA; CDR2 reads FQGTGA. The CDR3 runs to 15 residues.

The chain recombines TRBV13 with TRBJ2-6; D is ambiguous. V was shortened by 4 bases and J by 0 bases, with 7 bases between the two germline ends. The V gene's germline CDR1 is PRHDT and CDR2 FYEKMQ (reference sequence). The CDR3 sequence is 15 residues long. CDR3 sequence: CASSSTDSGANVLTF. The CDR3 bases are TGTGCCAGCAGCTCCACAGACTCTGGGGCCAACGTCCTGACTTTC.

The chain recombines TRBV5-1 with TRBJ1-2, with D unclear. Trimming pared 4 bases from V and 3 bases from J, leaving 22 bases between. The CDR3 runs to 17 residues. Germline V gives CDR1 SGHRS, CDR2 YFSETQ. CDR3 sequence: CASSLEGRETVDYGYTF. For the CDR3, the DNA is TGCGCCAGCAGCCTGGAAGGCCGGGAGACGGTGGACTATGGCTACACCTTC.

The J gene is TRBJ2-3, the V gene TRBV7-9; D remains unclear. Germline V gene data show CDR1 as SEHNR and CDR2 as FQNEAQ (reference sequence). The CDR3 covers 13 residues. With 5 bases removed from V and 2 bases from J, the gap between germline ends came to 8 bases. CDR3 nucleotides: TGTGCCAGCAGCACGATAGACACAGATACGCAGTATTTT. It yields the protein CASSTIDTDTQYF.

CDR3 in amino acids: CASSLGQGIFWEQFF. CDR3 in DNA: TGTGCCAGCAGCCTGGGACAGGGGATATTTTGGGAGCAGTTCTTC. V gene TRBV14 combines with J gene TRBJ2-1; 10 positions agree with TRBD1. Unmatched junction bases numbered 10, after V lost 4 bases and J lost 10 bases. Germline-derived CDR1 and CDR2 are SGHDN and FVKESK. The CDR3 sequence is 15 residues long.

DNA of the CDR3: TGTGCCAGCAGCTCGTACACAGATACGCAGTATTTT. This gives the protein CASSSYTDTQYF. The V and J genes are TRBV7-9 and TRBJ2-3, with D unresolved. This CDR3 spans 12 amino acids. Trimming took 4 bases from V and 2 from J, leaving 4 bases between them. CDR1 and CDR2 (germline): SEHNR, FQNEAQ (reference sequence).

This chain links TRBV27 with TRBJ2-2; TRBD2 might be the D (5 bases). This CDR3 comprises 14 residues. From germline, CDR1 is MNHEY and CDR2 SMNVEV (reference sequence). The germline V and J ends were trimmed by 4 bases and 6 bases, with 12 bases remaining between them. CDR3 region: CASSSGVSAGELFF. The CDR3 DNA is TGTGCCAGCAGTTCCGGGGTTAGCGCCGGGGAGCTGTTTTTT.

V and J are TRBV18 and TRBJ2-7; 8 bases align to TRBD2. The CDR3 has 16 amino acids. The V segment lost 1 base and the J segment 6 bases; nucleotides outside the gene matches: 11. Germline V gives CDR1 KGHSH, CDR2 LQKENI. CDR3 sequence reads: CASSPRGLDLVGEQYF. The CDR3 bases are TGTGCCAGCTCACCACGGGGACTAGACCTCGTTGGCGAGCAGTACTTC.

In this sample, this clone turned up a few times. The chain employs TRBV15 and TRBJ2-1, with a weak D call TRBD2 (5 bases). Germline V gives CDR1 LNHNV, CDR2 YYDKDF (reference sequence). The ends were cut back, 0 bases at V and 0 bases at J, with 12 bases in the middle. The CDR3 has 17 amino acids. DNA for the CDR3: TGTGCCACCAGCAGAGATCCAAGCGGTAGCTCCTACAATGAGCAGTTCTTC. Translating gives CATSRDPSGSSYNEQFF.

V is TRBV7-3 and J is TRBJ2-1, with D perhaps TRBD2 (5 bases). With 2 bases removed from V and 4 bases from J, the gap between germline ends came to 9 bases. CDR3 length: 14 residues. Looked up from germline, CDR1 is SGHTA and CDR2 is FQGTGA. The CDR3 sequence: CASSLGSGYNEQFF. CDR3 sequence (DNA): TGTGCCAGCAGCTTAGGGTCGGGGTACAATGAGCAGTTCTTC. Supplemented by reference TRBV7-3 and TRBJ2-1, the full variable domain reads GAGVSQTPSNKVTEKGKYVELRCDPISGHTALYWYRQSLGQGPEFLIYFQGTGAADDSGLPNDRFFAVRPEGSVSTLKIQRTERGDSAVYLCASSLGSGYNEQFFGPGTRLTVL.